The next 10 T cell receptor beta chains were all read from a single sample in a study of blood T cell repertoires in COVID-19. Sequenced by immunoSEQ multiplex PCR; TCRdb stores in-frame clones only, minus some. The sample consists of about 210,000 clones, roughly 81% of them appearing once. The source material was peripheral blood. These receptors were taken from a woman older than 75 with acute or convalescent COVID-19.

This chain connects TRBV9 to TRBJ1-2, with unresolved D. This CDR3 comprises 15 residues. Germline values: CDR1 SGDLS, CDR2 YYNGEE. V lost 0 bases and J lost 2, with 11 bases in between. CDR3 in amino acids: CASSVGGSENYGYTF. The CDR3, as DNA: TGTGCCAGCAGCGTAGGAGGTTCGGAAAACTATGGCTACACCTTC.

Worth noting for this clone: Other nucleotide sequences from this sample produce the same CDR3. This CDR3 is CASSLVSGDGYTF. The CDR3 coding sequence is TGCGCCAGCAGCTTGGTGTCCGGGGATGGCTACACCTTC. The chain is built from TRBV5-1 and TRBJ1-2; no reliable D call. The CDR3 loop spans 13 amino acids. Deletions cut 0 bases from V and 6 bases from J, with 9 bases between. Germline CDR1 is SGHRS and CDR2 is YFSETQ.

The J gene is TRBJ1-1, the V gene TRBV6-5; D is undetermined. The CDR3 runs to 13 residues. The ends were cut back, 4 bases at V and 11 bases at J, with 17 bases in the middle. The V gene's germline CDR1 is MNHEY and CDR2 SVGAGI. The CDR3 here is CASSLRRAAGAFF. CDR3 nucleotides: TGTGCCAGCAGTTTACGAAGGGCCGCGGGGGCTTTCTTT.

This chain joins TRBV19 and TRBJ1-4; 7 positions match TRBD1. This CDR3 is built from 13 residues. Per germline, CDR1 LNHDA and CDR2 SQIVND (reference sequence). Losses at the gene ends were 5 bases for V and 5 bases for J; bases not matched to a gene: 2. The chain's CDR3 is CASSLTGNEKLFF. In DNA form, the CDR3 reads TGTGCCAGTAGTCTGACAGGGAATGAAAAACTGTTTTTT. The whole variable domain, filled in from reference TRBV19 and TRBJ1-4, reads DGGITQSPKYLFRKEGQNVTLSCEQNLNHDAMYWYRQDPGQGLRLIYYSQIVNDFQKGDIAEGYSVSREKKESFPLTVTSAQKNPTAFYLCASSLTGNEKLFFGSGTQLSVL.

V and J are TRBV7-6 and TRBJ2-5, with 8 bases aligning to TRBD1. The CDR3 runs to 14 residues. The V segment lost 5 bases and the J segment 5 bases; nucleotides outside the gene matches: 7. Per the germline V gene, CDR1 is SGHVS and CDR2 is FNYEAQ. Here the CDR3 DNA reads TGTGCCAGCAGCCTAGGGGCAGGGGGCGAGACCCAGTACTTC. This translates into CASSLGAGGETQYF. Using reference TRBV7-6 and TRBJ2-5 for the parts outside the CDR3, the full variable domain is GAGVSQSPRYKVTKRGQDVALRCDPISGHVSLYWYRQALGQGPEFLTYFNYEAQQDKSGLPNDRFSAERPEGSISTLTIQRTEQRDSAMYRCASSLGAGGETQYFGPGTRLLVL.

There are a few counts of this clone. The chain recombines TRBV19 with TRBJ1-4; D unclear. Trimming took off 3 bases at V and 7 bases at J, with 15 bases between the two ends. CDR1 is LNHDA, CDR2 SQIVND, per germline (reference sequence). The CDR3 consists of 15 residues. The DNA for the CDR3 is TGTGCCAGTAGTATTATTGGGCAGAAAACTGAAAAACTGTTTTTT. This translates into CASSIIGQKTEKLFF. The variable domain in full, completed from reference TRBV19 and TRBJ1-4, reads DGGITQSPKYLFRKEGQNVTLSCEQNLNHDAMYWYRQDPGQGLRLIYYSQIVNDFQKGDIAEGYSVSREKKESFPLTVTSAQKNPTAFYLCASSIIGQKTEKLFFGSGTQLSVL.

The chain carries TRBV18 and TRBJ2-4; D is undetermined. The V end was cut by 3 bases, the J end by 6 bases, with 6 bases between. The germline gives CDR1 KGHSH, CDR2 LQKENI. CDR3 length: 12 residues. The CDR3 spells CASSPDRNIQYF. The CDR3 DNA is TGTGCCAGCTCACCCGATAGAAACATTCAGTACTTC.

This chain joins TRBV4-1 and TRBJ2-6; the match to TRBD1 covers 8 bases. The CDR3 consists of 16 residues. CDR1 is MGHRA and CDR2 is YSYEKL in the germline V gene. V was clipped by 5 bases and J by 2 bases; unmatched bases: 5. The CDR3 spells CASSAEQGAGANVLTF. The CDR3 coding sequence is TGCGCCAGCAGCGCGGAACAGGGGGCTGGGGCCAACGTCCTGACTTTC.

The chain recombines TRBV4-3 with TRBJ2-1; possibly TRBD2 for D (6 bases). The CDR3 sequence is 13 residues long. Germline assignment: CDR1 LGHNA and CDR2 YSLEER. The V end lost 4 bases, the J end lost 6 bases, and 10 bases lay between the germline ends. The CDR3 sequence is CASSRGGVNEQFF. DNA for the CDR3: TGCGCCAGCAGCCGGGGAGGAGTCAATGAGCAGTTCTTC.

This clone was recorded at least ten times. The chain couples TRBV27 to TRBJ2-7; 8 bases agree with TRBD2. Looked up from germline, CDR1 is MNHEY and CDR2 is SMNVEV (reference sequence). V was pared by 10 bases and J by 3 bases, with 20 bases of the junction left unmatched. This CDR3 is 17 amino acids long. As DNA, the CDR3 is TGTGCCACGAAAGGATGGCGGGAGGAACCGGAACACTACGAGCAGTACTTC. It specifies CATKGWREEPEHYEQYF.